One and the same sample provided the 7 T cell receptor beta chains below, sequenced in a study of T cells in Graves' hyperthyroidism and ophthalmopathy. RNA transcripts were the template for amplifying TCR beta CDR3 regions. In the first-round RT-PCR of the TCR CDR3, the HTBI primer set was used. TCRdb re-derived calls from the multiplex PCR reads in MiXCR, one entry per CDR3 protein. The table has about 620,000 distinct CDR3 sequences, roughly 15% seen once. The sequenced sample consisted of blood. These receptors were taken from a woman aged 30 to 39 with Graves' hyperthyroidism.

This chain uses TRBV19 with TRBJ2-7; D gene uncertain. The CDR3 is 14 amino acids. The germline V gene encodes CDR1 LNHDA and CDR2 SQIVND (reference sequence). V lost 1 base, J lost 3 bases, and 10 bases lay in between. The CDR3 DNA is TGTGCCAGTAGTATAGGACTGGGGAACTACGAGCAGTACTTC. This encodes CASSIGLGNYEQYF.

This clonotype came up many times. The rearrangement uses TRBV30 and TRBJ1-1, with D unclear. In germline, CDR1 is GTSNPN, CDR2 SVGIG (reference sequence). Trimming pared 1 base from V and 10 bases from J, leaving 16 bases between. This CDR3 is built from 13 residues. The CDR3 nucleotides read TGTGCCTGGAGTGCCGGGTCCCCGCGTGTAGCTTTCTTT. Its translation: CAWSAGSPRVAFF.

This chain joins TRBV9 and TRBJ2-1; 9 bases line up with TRBD1. The CDR3 contains 13 residues. The germline gives CDR1 SGDLS, CDR2 YYNGEE. Trimming removed 3 bases from V and 14 bases from J; junction bases left unmatched: 9. CDR3 bases: TGTGCCAGCAGCGGGGGGGGACAGGGTGTGGAGTTCTTC. Its protein product is CASSGGGQGVEFF.

In this sample, this clonotype turned up many times. V is TRBV30 and J is TRBJ1-1, with no clear D. Germline lookup yields CDR1 GTSNPN and CDR2 SVGIG (reference sequence). The V gene lost 3 bases and the J gene lost 0 bases, with 11 bases spanning the gap. The CDR3 contains 14 residues. CDR3 sequence: CAWRVGPLNTEAFF. CDR3 coding DNA: TGTGCCTGGAGGGTCGGGCCACTGAACACTGAAGCTTTCTTT.

This clonotype came up a few times. The J gene is TRBJ2-3, the V gene TRBV24-1; 13 bases fit TRBD2. Unmatched junction bases numbered 9, after V lost 4 bases and J lost 6 bases. Germline loops: CDR1 KGHDR, CDR2 SFDVKD. The CDR3 covers 17 residues. CDR3 sequence (DNA): TGTGCCACCAGTGACCGTGGACTAGCGGGAGTACGGGATACGCAGTATTTT. Its translation: CATSDRGLAGVRDTQYF.

This clonotype was counted ten times or more. The chain combines TRBV7-9 with TRBJ2-7; D is possibly TRBD1 or TRBD2 (6 bases each). Trimming took off 4 bases at V and 4 bases at J, with 17 bases between the two ends. The germline gives CDR1 SEHNR, CDR2 FQNEAQ (reference sequence). CDR3 size: 15 residues. The DNA of the CDR3 is TGTGCCAGCAGCTCCCTAACCGGGGGCGTTTACGAGCAGTACTTC. This gives the protein CASSSLTGGVYEQYF.

Ten or more counts support this clonotype. The rearrangement uses TRBV7-2 and TRBJ2-1; 16 positions match TRBD2. J lost 7 bases, V lost 7 bases, and 10 bases had no gene match. The CDR3 sequence is 17 residues long. CDR1 is SGHTA and CDR2 is FQGNSA in the germline V gene. The CDR3 DNA sequence: TGTGCCAGCACCCGCCGGGGACTAGCGGGAGGGACGAATGAGCAGTTCTTC. It specifies CASTRRGLAGGTNEQFF.